Following are 2 T cell receptor beta chains from one sample sequenced in a study of shared clonotypes between healthy human individuals. Generated by immunoSEQ multiplex PCR, the TCRdb table keeps only in-frame clones and is missing some. The sample consists of around 450,000 clones, roughly 80% of them appearing once. Sequencing was carried out using PBMCs. The receptor set was obtained from a woman between 35 and 50 years old in good health. Some clones in this sample may be carry-over from other donors' samples.

The V call is TRBV7-9, the J call TRBJ2-1; D not certain. Germline V CDR1 and CDR2: SEHNR, FQNEAQ (reference sequence). The V and J ends lost 2 bases and 4 bases respectively, with 9 bases between them. The CDR3 totals 14 residues. CDR3 coding DNA: TGTGCCAGCAGCTTATTCGAGCCTTACAATGAGCAGTTCTTC. Its translation is CASSLFEPYNEQFF. Full variable domain (outside the CDR3, taken from reference TRBV7-9 and TRBJ2-1): DTGVSQNPRHKITKRGQNVTFRCDPISEHNRLYWYRQTLGQGPEFLTYFQNEAQLEKSRLLSDRFSAERPKGSFSTLEIQRTEQGDSAMYLCASSLFEPYNEQFFGPGTRLTVL.

J is TRBJ1-4 and V is TRBV11-2, with a weak D call TRBD1 (6 bases). Trimming shortened V by 5 bases and J by 4 bases, and 14 bases separated the two germline ends. The CDR3 is made up of 15 amino acids. Germline V gene lookup returns CDR1 SGHAT and CDR2 FQNNGV. This CDR3 reads CASSRTGTRNEKLFF. CDR3 in DNA: TGTGCCAGCAGCCGAACCGGGACACGTAATGAAAAACTGTTTTTT. Variable domain in full (rest from reference TRBV11-2 and TRBJ1-4): EAGVAQSPRYKIIEKRQSVAFWCNPISGHATLYWYQQILGQGPKLLIQFQNNGVVDDSQLPKDRFSAERLKGVDSTLKIQPAKLEDSAVYLCASSRTGTRNEKLFFGSGTQLSVL.